This entry concerns a single T cell receptor (beta chain). This sample is drawn from a study of blood T cell repertoires in COVID-19. Turning to the study itself: Samples came from the United States, Italy and Spain, spanning acute and convalescent COVID-19.

In germline, CDR1 is MGHRA, CDR2 YSYEKL. Unmatched junction bases numbered 6, after V lost 3 bases and J lost 5 bases. This CDR3 spans 15 amino acids. In the study's own analysis: It was from reference gene primer amplification that nucleated cell counts were estimated. Repertoires were generated with immunoSEQ multiplex PCR, while TCRdb's copy carries only in-frame clones and drops some. That table supplies the V and J calls and clone size; D and trimming were determined from the DNA. Of 70,000 or so clones in the sample, approximately 90% are singletons; the top ten hold 5.5% to 8.5%. The TCR comes from a woman aged 80 or over with active COVID-19. V gene TRBV4-1 combines with J gene TRBJ2-5, with 10 bases identical to TRBD1. The sample consisted of peripheral blood. CDR3 in DNA: TGCGCCAGCAGCCAGGGACAGGGGATTGGCGAGACCCAGTACTTC. Translating gives CASSQGQGIGETQYF.